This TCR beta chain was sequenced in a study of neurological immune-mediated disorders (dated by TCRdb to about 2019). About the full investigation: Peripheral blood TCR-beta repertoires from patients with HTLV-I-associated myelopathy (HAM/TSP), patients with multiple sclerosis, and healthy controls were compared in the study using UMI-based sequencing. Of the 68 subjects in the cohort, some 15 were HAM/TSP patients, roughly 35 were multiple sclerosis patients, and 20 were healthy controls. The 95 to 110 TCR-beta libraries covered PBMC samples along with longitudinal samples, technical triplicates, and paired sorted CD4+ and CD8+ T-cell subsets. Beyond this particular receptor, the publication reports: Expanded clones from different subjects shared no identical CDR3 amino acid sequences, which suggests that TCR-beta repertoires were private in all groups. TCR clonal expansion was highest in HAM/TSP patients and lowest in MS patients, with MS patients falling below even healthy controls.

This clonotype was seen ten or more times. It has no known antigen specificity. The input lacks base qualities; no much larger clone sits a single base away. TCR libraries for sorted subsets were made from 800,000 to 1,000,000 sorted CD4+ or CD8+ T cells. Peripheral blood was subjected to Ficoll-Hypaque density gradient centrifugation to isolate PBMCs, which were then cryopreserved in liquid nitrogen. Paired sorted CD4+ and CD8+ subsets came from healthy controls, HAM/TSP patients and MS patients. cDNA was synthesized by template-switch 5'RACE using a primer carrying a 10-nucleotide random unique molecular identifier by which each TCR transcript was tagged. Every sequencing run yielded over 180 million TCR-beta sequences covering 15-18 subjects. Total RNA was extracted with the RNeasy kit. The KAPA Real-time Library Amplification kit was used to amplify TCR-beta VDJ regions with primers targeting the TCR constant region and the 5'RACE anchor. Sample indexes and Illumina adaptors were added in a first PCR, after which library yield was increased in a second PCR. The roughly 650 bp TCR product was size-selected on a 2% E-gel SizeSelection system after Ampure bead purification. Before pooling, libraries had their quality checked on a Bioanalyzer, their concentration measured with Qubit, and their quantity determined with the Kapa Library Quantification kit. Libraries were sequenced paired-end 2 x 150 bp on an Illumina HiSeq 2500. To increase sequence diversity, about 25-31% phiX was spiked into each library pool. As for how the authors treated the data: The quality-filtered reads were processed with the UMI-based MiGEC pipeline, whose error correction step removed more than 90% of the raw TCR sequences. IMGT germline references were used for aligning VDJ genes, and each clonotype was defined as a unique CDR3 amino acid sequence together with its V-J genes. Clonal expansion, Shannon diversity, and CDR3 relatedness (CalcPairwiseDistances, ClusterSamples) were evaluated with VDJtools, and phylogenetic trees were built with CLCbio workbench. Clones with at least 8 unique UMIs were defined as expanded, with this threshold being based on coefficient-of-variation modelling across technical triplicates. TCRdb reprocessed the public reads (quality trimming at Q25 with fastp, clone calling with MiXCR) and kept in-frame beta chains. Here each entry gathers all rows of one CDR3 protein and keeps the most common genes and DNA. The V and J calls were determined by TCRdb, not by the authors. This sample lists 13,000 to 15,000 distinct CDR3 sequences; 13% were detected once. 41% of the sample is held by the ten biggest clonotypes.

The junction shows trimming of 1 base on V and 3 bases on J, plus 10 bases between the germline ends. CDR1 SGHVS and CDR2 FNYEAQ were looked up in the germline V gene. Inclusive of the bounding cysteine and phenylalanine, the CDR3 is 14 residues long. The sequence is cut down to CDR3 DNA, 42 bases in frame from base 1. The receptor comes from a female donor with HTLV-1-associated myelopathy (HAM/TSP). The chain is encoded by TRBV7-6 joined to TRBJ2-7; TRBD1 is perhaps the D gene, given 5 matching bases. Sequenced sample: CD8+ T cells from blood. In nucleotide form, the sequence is TGTGCCAGCAGCTTAGGGACACCCTTCTACGAGCAGTACTTC. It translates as CASSLGTPFYEQYF.